This TCR beta chain was sequenced during a study of T cell changes during pregnancy in multiple sclerosis. The method was immunoSEQ multiplex PCR; TCRdb's version includes in-frame clones alone and lacks a portion of them. The sample shows tens of thousands of clones, approximately 90% of them seen only once. This CDR3 spans 17 amino acids. The V gene lost 0 bases and the J gene lost 3 bases, with 14 bases spanning the gap. The germline V gene has CDR1 SGHDN and CDR2 FVKESK. The source of this sequence is a female donor with multiple sclerosis, enrolled in a pregnancy study. V and J are TRBV14 and TRBJ2-2; tentative D call: TRBD2 (5 bases). The material sequenced was CD4+ T cells from peripheral blood mononuclear cells, taken after pregnancy. The CDR3 DNA reads TGTGCCAGCAGCCAAGAAATCGACACGCGGGACACCGGGGAGCTGTTTTTT. It codes for CASSQEIDTRDTGELFF.